A single TCR beta chain is shown here with its context. This specimen belongs to a study of cytomegalovirus exposure and HLA in healthy donors. 13 Jbeta primers and 60 Vbeta primers were used for the PCR. Repertoires were generated with immunoSEQ multiplex PCR, while TCRdb's copy carries only in-frame clones and drops some. The sample lists tens of thousands of clones; roughly 73% were seen once. The CDR3 sequence is 14 residues long. Germline trimming cut 5 bases from V and 4 bases from J; bases unmatched to any gene: 6. In germline, CDR1 is SGHRS, CDR2 YFSETQ. At sampling all donors were nominally healthy, likely with unrecorded immune exposures.

The receptor was isolated from a woman in her thirties or forties in good health and CMV-seropositive. Sequenced material: PBMCs. V gene TRBV5-1 combines with J gene TRBJ1-1; 9 bases align to TRBD1. The CDR3 spells CASRPTGGGTEAFF. CDR3 in DNA: TGCGCCAGCAGACCCACAGGGGGCGGCACTGAAGCTTTCTTT.